This T cell receptor beta chain was retrieved from a study of technical replicates of blood from a handful of donors. V dropped 7 bases and J dropped 11; count of bases not matched to a gene: 11. CDR1 MDHEN and CDR2 SYDVKM come from the germline V gene. The CDR3 extends over 13 amino acids. TCRdb's table, derived via immunoSEQ multiplex PCR, lists solely in-frame clones and lacks some. Among 65,000 to 80,000 clones listed, 85% to 95% were seen once. The sequence was collected from a human donor in good health. The chain couples TRBV28 to TRBJ2-1; 7 bases match TRBD2. The sequenced sample consisted of T cells isolated from PBMCs. DNA for the CDR3: TGTGCCAGCACCCCCGGGACTAAGACCCAGCAGTTCTTC. Translating it yields CASTPGTKTQQFF.